Listed below are T cell receptor beta chains from one sample, sequenced in a study of cytotoxic CD8 clonotypes in ibrutinib-treated CLL. The method was immunoSEQ multiplex PCR; TCRdb's version includes in-frame clones alone and lacks a portion of them. The table records approximately 190,000 clones, roughly three quarters of them present only once. Specimen: PBMCs, collected after 12 months of ibrutinib treatment. All receptors derive from a human donor with chronic lymphocytic leukemia. CDR3s include the opening cysteine and the closing phenylalanine or tryptophan. The D gene is left open where the match is weak. Size values are once, few and many counts, or a class for expanded clones, and some rows have none.

- | TRBJ2-7 | - | TRBV18 | TGTGCCAGCTCACCAGATAACGGACATCGTTTATCCTACGAGCAGTACTTC | CASSPDNGHRLSYEQYF
- | TRBJ1-5 | - | TRBV19 | TGTGCCAGTAGCCGCGGGGCTAATGGGGGGAGCAATCAGCCCCAGCATTTT | CASSRGANGGSNQPQHF
- | TRBJ2-1 | TRBD1 | TRBV19 | TGTGCCAGTAGTTATACGTGGACAGGGGCTGGCAATGAGCAGTTCTTC | CASSYTWTGAGNEQFF
- | TRBJ1-2 | - | TRBV11-2 | TGTGCCAGCAGCTCCCCTCTGGGCCTGGGCTACACCTTC | CASSSPLGLGYTF
few | TRBJ1-2 | - | TRBV6-1 | TGTGCCAGCAGTGAAAGGACAGCCCTTAACTATGGCTACACCTTC | CASSERTALNYGYTF
- | TRBJ1-1 | - | TRBV27 | TGTGCCAGCAGTAATACAGTGAGGGGAACTGAAGCTTTCTTT | CASSNTVRGTEAFF
- | TRBJ2-6 | - | TRBV6-5 | TGTGCCAGCAGCCCACGGGACAGGGCCAACGTCCTGACTTTC | CASSPRDRANVLTF
once | TRBJ1-3 | - | TRBV7-2 | TGTGCCAGCAGCCAGACGGTGAGAAACACCATATATTTT | CASSQTVRNTIYF
- | TRBJ2-7 | - | TRBV6-5 | TGTGCCAGCAGTTACTCTCGGCGGGACTACGAGCAGTACTTC | CASSYSRRDYEQYF
- | TRBJ2-1 | TRBD2 | TRBV5-4 | TGTGCCAGCAGCTTGGGTAGCGGGAGGGCCTGGGAGCAGTTCTTC | CASSLGSGRAWEQFF
- | TRBJ1-1 | - | TRBV19 | TGTGCCAGTAGTATATGGCGGGGGGAAGCTTTCTTT | CASSIWRGEAFF
- | TRBJ1-2 | - | TRBV21-1 | TGTGCCAGCAGCTTAGGTCTAGTGATTAACTATGGCTACACCTTC | CASSLGLVINYGYTF
- | TRBJ2-3 | TRBD2 | TRBV5-1 | TGCGCCAGCAGCTTGGGTACGGGGAGGGCCAAATCCGAAACGCAGTATTTT | CASSLGTGRAKSETQYF
- | TRBJ2-7 | - | TRBV5-1 | TGCGCCAGCAGCTTGGTACCCACGGGGGAGCAGTACTTC | CASSLVPTGEQYF
- | TRBJ2-6 | - | TRBV6-5 | TGTGCCAGCAGTTACATAGGCAGCTCTGGGGCCAACGTCCTGACTTTC | CASSYIGSSGANVLTF
- | TRBJ2-5 | TRBD2 | TRBV4-1 | TGCGCCAGCAGCCCAGAAGTGGGGCGCGGGGGGACCCAGTACTTC | CASSPEVGRGGTQYF
few | TRBJ1-5 | - | TRBV30 | TGTGCCTGGGGAGTAGGCCAGCCCCAGCATTTT | CAWGVGQPQHF
- | TRBJ1-1 | - | TRBV27 | TGTGCCAGCAGTCCACAGGGCATCCCCCAAGTGGCTTTCTTT | CASSPQGIPQVAFF
- | TRBJ1-4 | - | TRBV6-5 | TGTGCCAGCAGTTACTCCCTCGCGACAACTAATGAAAAACTGTTTTTT | CASSYSLATTNEKLFF
- | TRBJ1-5 | - | TRBV27 | TGTGCCAGCAGAACTGTCGGGTCGGGGCAGCCCCAGCATTTT | CASRTVGSGQPQHF
- | TRBJ1-5 | - | TRBV9 | TGTGCCAGCAGCCCGACGGGGGCTCTCAGCAATCAGCCCCAGCATTTT | CASSPTGALSNQPQHF
- | TRBJ2-1 | - | TRBV13 | TGTGCCAGCAGCCCAGGGCATGAGCAGTTCTTC | CASSPGHEQFF
- | TRBJ2-6 | - | TRBV27 | TGTGCCAGCAGGGCCTACTCTGGGGCCAACGTCCTGACTTTC | CASRAYSGANVLTF
- | TRBJ2-7 | - | TRBV28 | TGTGCCAGCAGTTTATCCCCCCTCTACGAGCAGTACTTC | CASSLSPLYEQYF
- | TRBJ2-1 | - | TRBV10-1 | TGCGCCAGCAGTGAGTCGCCCGGGAAGCTGCATGAGCAGTTCTTC | CASSESPGKLHEQFF
- | TRBJ2-7 | - | TRBV30 | TGTGCCTGGAGTGACACGGTAGTAGGTATCTACGAGCAGTACTTC | CAWSDTVVGIYEQYF
many | TRBJ2-7 | - | TRBV19 | TGTGCCAGTAGTATAGGTGGCAGGGGATCGAACGAGCAGTACTTC | CASSIGGRGSNEQYF
- | TRBJ1-1 | - | TRBV6-5 | TGTGCCAGCACTTCGGGGGCGTTGAACACTGAAGCTTTCTTT | CASTSGALNTEAFF
- | TRBJ2-7 | TRBD2 | TRBV25-1 | TGTGCCAGCAGGGGAATAGCGGGGGGTCCATACGAGCAGTACTTC | CASRGIAGGPYEQYF
- | TRBJ1-2 | - | TRBV5-1 | TGCGCCAGCAGCTTGTCGGCAGGGGCCTATGGCTACACCTTC | CASSLSAGAYGYTF
once | TRBJ1-6 | TRBD1 | TRBV7-9 | TGTGCCAGCAGCTTAGCGCATGGGACAGGGGGTTCACCCCTCCACTTT | CASSLAHGTGGSPLHF
- | TRBJ2-7 | - | TRBV5-1 | TGCGCCAGCAGCTTGATCCCTAGCTCCTACGAGCAGTACTTC | CASSLIPSSYEQYF
- | TRBJ1-1 | - | TRBV6-1 | TGTGCCAGCAGTGGTTACAGGGCCGCTGAAGCTTTCTTT | CASSGYRAAEAFF
- | TRBJ2-1 | TRBD1 | TRBV9 | TGTGCCAGCAGCGTAGGGACACCCTTATCTGACAGGGGGCGCGAGCAGTTCTTC | CASSVGTPLSDRGREQFF
- | TRBJ2-1 | - | TRBV2 | TGTGCCAGCAGTGAATTGGGAGGTTCTGATGAGCAGTTCTTC | CASSELGGSDEQFF
- | TRBJ2-5 | - | TRBV9 | TGTGCCAGCAGCGTAGGGGTCTCGGAGACCCAGTACTTC | CASSVGVSETQYF
- | TRBJ2-1 | TRBD2 | TRBV6-5 | TGTGCCAGCAGTCGACTAGCGGGGTTTAACAATGAGCAGTTCTTC | CASSRLAGFNNEQFF
few | TRBJ2-5 | - | TRBV10-3 | TGTGCCATCAGTGAAGGGGCGGGCACCGGTAAAGAGACCCAGTACTTC | CAISEGAGTGKETQYF